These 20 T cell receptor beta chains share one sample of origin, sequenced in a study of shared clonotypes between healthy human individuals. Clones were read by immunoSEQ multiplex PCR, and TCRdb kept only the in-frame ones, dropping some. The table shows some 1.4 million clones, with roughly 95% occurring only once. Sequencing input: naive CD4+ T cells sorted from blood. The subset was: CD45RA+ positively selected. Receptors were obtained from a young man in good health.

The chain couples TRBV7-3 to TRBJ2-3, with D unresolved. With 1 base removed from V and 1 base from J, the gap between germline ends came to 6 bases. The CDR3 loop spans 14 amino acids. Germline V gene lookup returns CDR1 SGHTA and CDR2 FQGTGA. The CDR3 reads CASSLNHGTDTQYF. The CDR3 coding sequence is TGTGCCAGCAGCTTAAATCACGGCACAGATACGCAGTATTTT.

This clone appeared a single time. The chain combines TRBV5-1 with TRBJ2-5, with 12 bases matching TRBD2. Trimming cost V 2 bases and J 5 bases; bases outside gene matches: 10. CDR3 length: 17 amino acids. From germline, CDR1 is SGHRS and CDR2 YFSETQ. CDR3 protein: CASSFLASGREVETQYF. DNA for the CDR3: TGCGCCAGCAGCTTTTTGGCTAGCGGGAGGGAGGTGGAGACCCAGTACTTC.

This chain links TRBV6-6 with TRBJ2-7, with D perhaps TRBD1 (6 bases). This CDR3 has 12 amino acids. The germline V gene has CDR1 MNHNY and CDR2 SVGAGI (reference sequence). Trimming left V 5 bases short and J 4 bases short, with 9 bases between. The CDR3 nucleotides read TGTGCCAGCAGTAGAGGGGGTTACGAGCAGTACTTC. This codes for CASSRGGYEQYF.

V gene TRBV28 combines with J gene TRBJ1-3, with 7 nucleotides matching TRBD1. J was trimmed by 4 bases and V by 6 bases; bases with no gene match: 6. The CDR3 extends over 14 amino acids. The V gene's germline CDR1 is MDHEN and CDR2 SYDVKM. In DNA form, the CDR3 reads TGTGCCAGCAGGAAACAGGGGCCCGGAAACACCATATATTTT. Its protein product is CASRKQGPGNTIYF.

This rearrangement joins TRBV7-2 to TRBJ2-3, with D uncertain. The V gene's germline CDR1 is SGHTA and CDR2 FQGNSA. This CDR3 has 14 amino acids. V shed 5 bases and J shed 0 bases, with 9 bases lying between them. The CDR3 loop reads CASSPVSSTDTQYF. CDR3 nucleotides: TGTGCCAGCAGCCCAGTATCCAGCACAGATACGCAGTATTTT.

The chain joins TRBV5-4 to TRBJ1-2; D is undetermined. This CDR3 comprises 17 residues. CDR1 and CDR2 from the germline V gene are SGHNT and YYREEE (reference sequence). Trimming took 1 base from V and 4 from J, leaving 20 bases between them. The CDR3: CASSLSPRVALRYGYTF. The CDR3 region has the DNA TGTGCCAGCAGCTTGTCCCCACGGGTTGCACTTCGCTATGGCTACACCTTC.

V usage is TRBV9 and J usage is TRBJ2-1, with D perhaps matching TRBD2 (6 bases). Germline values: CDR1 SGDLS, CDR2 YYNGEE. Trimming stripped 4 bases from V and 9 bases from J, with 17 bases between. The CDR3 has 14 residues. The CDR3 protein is CASSPRGRPGEQFF. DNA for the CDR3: TGTGCCAGCAGCCCCCGGGGGAGGCCGGGTGAGCAGTTCTTC. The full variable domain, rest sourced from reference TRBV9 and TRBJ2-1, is DSGVTQTPKHLITATGQRVTLRCSPRSGDLSVYWYQQSLDQGLQFLIQYYNGEERAKGNILERFSAQQFPDLHSELNLSSLELGDSALYFCASSPRGRPGEQFFGPGTRLTVL.

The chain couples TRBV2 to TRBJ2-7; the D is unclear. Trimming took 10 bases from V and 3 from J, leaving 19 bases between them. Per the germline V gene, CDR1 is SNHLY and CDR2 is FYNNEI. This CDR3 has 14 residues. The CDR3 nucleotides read TGTGCCACCACGCCCGCCCGTCTAGGCTACGAGCAGTACTTC. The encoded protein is CATTPARLGYEQYF.

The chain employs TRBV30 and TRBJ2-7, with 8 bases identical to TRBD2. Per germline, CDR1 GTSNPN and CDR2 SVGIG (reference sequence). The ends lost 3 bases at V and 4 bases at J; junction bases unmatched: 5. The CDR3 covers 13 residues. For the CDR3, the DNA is TGTGCCTGGAGGGGAATAGCGGGATACGAGCAGTACTTC. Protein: CAWRGIAGYEQYF.

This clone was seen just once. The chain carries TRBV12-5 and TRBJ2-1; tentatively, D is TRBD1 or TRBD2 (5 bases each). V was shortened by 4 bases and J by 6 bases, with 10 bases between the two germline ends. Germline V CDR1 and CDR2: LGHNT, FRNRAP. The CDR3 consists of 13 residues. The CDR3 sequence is CASGSGPGNEQFF. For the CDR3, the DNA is TGTGCTAGTGGTTCGGGACCCGGCAATGAGCAGTTCTTC. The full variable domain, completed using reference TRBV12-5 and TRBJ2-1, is DARVTQTPRHKVTEMGQEVTMRCQPILGHNTVFWYRQTMMQGLELLAYFRNRAPLDDSGMPKDRFSAEMPDATLATLKIQPSEPRDSAVYFCASGSGPGNEQFFGPGTRLTVL.

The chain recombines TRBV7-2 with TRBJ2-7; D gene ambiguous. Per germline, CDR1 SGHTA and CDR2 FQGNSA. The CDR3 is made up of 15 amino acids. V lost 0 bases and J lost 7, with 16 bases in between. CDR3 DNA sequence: TGTGCCAGCAGCTTAGCACTACTAACACCGAGAGAGCAGTACTTC. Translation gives CASSLALLTPREQYF.

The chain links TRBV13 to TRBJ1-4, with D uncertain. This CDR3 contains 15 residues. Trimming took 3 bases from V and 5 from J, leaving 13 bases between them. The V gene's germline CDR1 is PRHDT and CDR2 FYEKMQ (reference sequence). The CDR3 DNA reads TGTGCCAGCAGCTTGAGGCACATAAAAAATGAAAAACTGTTTTTT. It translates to CASSLRHIKNEKLFF.

The DNA for the CDR3 is TGCGCCAGCAGCATTTCAGGGTTATTCGAAAAACTGTTTTTT. Its translation: CASSISGLFEKLFF. The genes are TRBV5-1 and TRBJ1-4, with a tentative D call TRBD1 (5 bases). Trimming stripped 4 bases from V and 8 bases from J, with 15 bases between. Germline V gives CDR1 SGHRS, CDR2 YFSETQ. This CDR3 region has 14 residues.

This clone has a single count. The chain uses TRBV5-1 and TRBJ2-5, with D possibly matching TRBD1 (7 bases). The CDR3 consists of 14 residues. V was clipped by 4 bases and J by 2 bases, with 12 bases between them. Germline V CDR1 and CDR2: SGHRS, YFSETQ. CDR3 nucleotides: TGCGCCAGCAGCGCGGGACAGAGGCAAGAGACCCAGTACTTC. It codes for CASSAGQRQETQYF.

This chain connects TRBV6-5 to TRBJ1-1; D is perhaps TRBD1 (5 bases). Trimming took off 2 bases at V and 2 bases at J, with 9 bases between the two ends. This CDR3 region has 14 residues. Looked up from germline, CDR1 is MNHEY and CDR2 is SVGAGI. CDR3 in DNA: TGTGCCAGCAGTTACCGACAGCCAAACACTGAAGCTTTCTTT. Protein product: CASSYRQPNTEAFF.

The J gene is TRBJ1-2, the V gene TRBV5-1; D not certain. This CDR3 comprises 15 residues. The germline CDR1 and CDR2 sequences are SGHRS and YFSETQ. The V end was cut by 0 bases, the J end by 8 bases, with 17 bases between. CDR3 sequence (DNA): TGCGCCAGCAGCTTGGCCCCGGCGGGGTGGAACGGCTACACCTTC. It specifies CASSLAPAGWNGYTF.

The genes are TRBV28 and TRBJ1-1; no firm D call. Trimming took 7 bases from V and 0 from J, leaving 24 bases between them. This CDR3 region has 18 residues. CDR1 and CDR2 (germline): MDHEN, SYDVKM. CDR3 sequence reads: CASTGIDPGVAVNTEAFF. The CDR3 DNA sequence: TGTGCCAGCACCGGAATCGACCCGGGAGTGGCAGTGAACACTGAAGCTTTCTTT.

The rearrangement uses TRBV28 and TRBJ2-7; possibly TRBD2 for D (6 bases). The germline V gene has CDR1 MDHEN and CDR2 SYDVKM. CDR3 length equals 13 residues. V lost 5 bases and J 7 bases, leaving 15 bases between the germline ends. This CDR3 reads CASSERVPGEQYF. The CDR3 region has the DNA TGTGCCAGCAGTGAGCGGGTACCCGGGGAGCAGTACTTC.

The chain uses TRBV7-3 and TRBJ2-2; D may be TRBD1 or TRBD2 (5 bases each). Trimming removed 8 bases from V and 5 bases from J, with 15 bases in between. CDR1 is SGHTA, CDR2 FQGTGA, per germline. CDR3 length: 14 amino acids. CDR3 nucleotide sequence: TGTGCCAGCCAACAAGGGACGGCAACCGGGGAGCTGTTTTTT. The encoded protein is CASQQGTATGELFF.

The CDR3 loop is CASRTQTTTEAFF. Written as DNA, the CDR3 is TGTGCCAGCAGAACACAAACGACCACTGAAGCTTTCTTT. This chain joins TRBV6-1 and TRBJ1-1; no definite D call. Trimming stripped 6 bases from V and 4 bases from J, with 12 bases between. There are 13 residues in the CDR3. Germline V CDR1 and CDR2: MNHNS, SASEGT.